Below, 4 T cell receptor beta chains from the same sample are listed, as sequenced in a study of T cell changes during pregnancy in multiple sclerosis. The protocol was immunoSEQ multiplex PCR, while the TCRdb copy is restricted to in-frame clones and leaves out a portion. The sample has approximately 92,000 clones, approximately 93% seen once; the top ten hold 0.99%. Material: peripheral blood, obtained after pregnancy. These receptors were collected from a female donor with multiple sclerosis, enrolled in a pregnancy study.

J is TRBJ1-4 and V is TRBV27; D unclear. The CDR3 is 13 residues long. Germline assignment: CDR1 MNHEY and CDR2 SMNVEV (reference sequence). The germline V and J ends were trimmed by 3 bases and 8 bases, with 10 bases remaining between them. Here the CDR3 reads CASSFRPEEKLFF. Here the CDR3 DNA reads TGTGCCAGCAGTTTCAGGCCGGAAGAAAAACTGTTTTTT.

The chain is built from TRBV28 and TRBJ1-1, with unresolved D. CDR1 MDHEN and CDR2 SYDVKM come from the germline V gene. The CDR3 is made up of 13 amino acids. The V end was cut by 6 bases, the J end by 6 bases, with 14 bases between. The CDR3 here is CASRQPSVAEAFF. The CDR3 bases are TGTGCCAGCAGACAGCCATCCGTCGCTGAAGCTTTCTTT.

This chain links TRBV30 with TRBJ1-4; TRBD1 is a possible D gene (6 bases). CDR1 and CDR2 from the germline V gene are GTSNPN and SVGIG (reference sequence). V was cut by 2 bases and J by 2 bases, with 12 bases left in between. The CDR3 length is 15 residues. The CDR3 reads CAWSPRRGTNEKLFF. CDR3 in DNA: TGTGCCTGGAGTCCCCGAAGGGGGACTAATGAAAAACTGTTTTTT.

The rearrangement uses TRBV2 and TRBJ1-5; no clear D. Between the trimmed V and J ends, which lost 5 bases and 1 base, there was a span of 9 bases. The germline V gene encodes CDR1 SNHLY and CDR2 FYNNEI. This CDR3 is 14 amino acids long. CDR3 coding DNA: TGTGCCAGCAGTTCCATCCGGAGCAATCAGCCCCAGCATTTT. Its translation is CASSSIRSNQPQHF.